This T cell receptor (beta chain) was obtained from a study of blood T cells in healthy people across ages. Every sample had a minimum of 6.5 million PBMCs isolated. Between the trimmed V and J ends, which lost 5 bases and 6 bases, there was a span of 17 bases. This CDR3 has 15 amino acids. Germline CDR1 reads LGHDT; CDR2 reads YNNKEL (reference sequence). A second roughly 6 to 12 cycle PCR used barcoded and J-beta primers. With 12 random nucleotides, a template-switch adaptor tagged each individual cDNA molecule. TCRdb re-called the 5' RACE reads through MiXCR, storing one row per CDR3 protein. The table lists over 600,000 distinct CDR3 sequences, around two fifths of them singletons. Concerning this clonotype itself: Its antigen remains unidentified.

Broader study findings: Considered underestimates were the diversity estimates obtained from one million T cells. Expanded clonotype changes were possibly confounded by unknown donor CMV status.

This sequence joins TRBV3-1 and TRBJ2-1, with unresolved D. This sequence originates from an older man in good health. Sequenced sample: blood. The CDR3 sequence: CASSSRGSYSNEQFF. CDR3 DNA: TGTGCCAGCAGCTCCCGTGGTAGCTACTCCAATGAGCAGTTCTTC.